This T cell receptor beta chain was captured in a study of cytomegalovirus exposure and HLA in healthy donors. Findings and caveats of the study: With later analysis, a missense DCLRE1C variant became linked to TCR beta V- and J-gene trimming. DRB1 had the most TCR associations and HLA-C the fewest, a later analysis found, with rates varying by HLA locus.

Regarding this clone: Its target is not known.

The germline V gene encodes CDR1 SGHRS and CDR2 YFSETQ. The CDR3 runs to 12 residues. Trimming removed 3 bases at V and 2 bases at J, with 6 bases between. Primers: 60 Vbeta forward and 13 Jbeta reverse. Some clones are missing from TCRdb's copy, which holds only in-frame ones; the method was immunoSEQ multiplex PCR. The table records about 130,000 clones, 75% of them present only once. This sequence was found in a man aged 25-45 years in good health and CMV-seronegative. V gene TRBV5-1 combines with J gene TRBJ2-7; D gene uncertain. Sequenced material: PBMCs. In DNA, the CDR3 is TGCGCCAGCAGCTCCAGGCCCTACGAGCAGTACTTC. Translation gives CASSSRPYEQYF. The whole variable domain, filled in from reference TRBV5-1 and TRBJ2-7, reads KAGVTQTPRYLIKTRGQQVTLSCSPISGHRSVSWYQQTPGQGLQFLFEYFSETQRNKGNFPGRFSGRQFSNSRSEMNVSTLELGDSALYLCASSSRPYEQYFGPGTRLTVT.